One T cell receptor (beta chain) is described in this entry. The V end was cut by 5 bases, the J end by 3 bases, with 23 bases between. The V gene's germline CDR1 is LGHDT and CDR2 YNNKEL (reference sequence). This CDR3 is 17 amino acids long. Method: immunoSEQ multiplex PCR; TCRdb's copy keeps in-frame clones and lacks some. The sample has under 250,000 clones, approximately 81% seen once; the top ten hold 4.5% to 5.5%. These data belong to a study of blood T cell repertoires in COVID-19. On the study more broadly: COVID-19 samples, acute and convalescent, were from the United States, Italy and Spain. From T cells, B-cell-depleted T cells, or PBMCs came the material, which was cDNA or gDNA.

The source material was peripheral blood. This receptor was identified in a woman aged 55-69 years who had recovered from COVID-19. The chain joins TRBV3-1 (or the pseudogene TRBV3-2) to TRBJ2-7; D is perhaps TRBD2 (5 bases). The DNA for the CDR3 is TGTGCCAGCAGCGCTACCCTGGGTGCTAGCAAAATCTACGAGCAGTACTTC. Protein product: CASSATLGASKIYEQYF.